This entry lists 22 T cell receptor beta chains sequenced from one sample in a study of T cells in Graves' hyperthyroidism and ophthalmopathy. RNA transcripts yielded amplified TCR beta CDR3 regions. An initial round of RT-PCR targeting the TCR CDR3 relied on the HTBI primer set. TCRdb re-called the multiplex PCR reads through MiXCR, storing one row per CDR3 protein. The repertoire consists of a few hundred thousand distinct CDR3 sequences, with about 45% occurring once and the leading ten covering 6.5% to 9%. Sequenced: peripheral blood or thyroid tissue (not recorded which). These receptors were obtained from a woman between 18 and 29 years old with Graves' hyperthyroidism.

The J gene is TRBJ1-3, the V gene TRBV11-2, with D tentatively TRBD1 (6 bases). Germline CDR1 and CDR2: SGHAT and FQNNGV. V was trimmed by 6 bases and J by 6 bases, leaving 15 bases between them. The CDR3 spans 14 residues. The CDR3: CASSTTGYENTIYF. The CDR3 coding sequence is TGTGCCAGCAGTACAACAGGGTATGAAAACACCATATATTTT.

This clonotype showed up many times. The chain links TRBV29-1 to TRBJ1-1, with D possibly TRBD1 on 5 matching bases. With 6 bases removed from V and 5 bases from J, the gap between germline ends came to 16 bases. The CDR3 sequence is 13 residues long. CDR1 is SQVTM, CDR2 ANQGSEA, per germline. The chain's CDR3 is CSVSGLSGTEAFF. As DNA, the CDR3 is TGCAGCGTGTCGGGACTTAGTGGGACTGAAGCTTTCTTT.

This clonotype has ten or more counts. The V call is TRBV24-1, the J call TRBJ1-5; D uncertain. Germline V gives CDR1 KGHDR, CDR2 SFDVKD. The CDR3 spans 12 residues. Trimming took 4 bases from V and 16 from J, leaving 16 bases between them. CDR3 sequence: CATSDRTEARHF. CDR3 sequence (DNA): TGTGCCACCAGTGACCGGACGGAGGCCCGACATTTT.

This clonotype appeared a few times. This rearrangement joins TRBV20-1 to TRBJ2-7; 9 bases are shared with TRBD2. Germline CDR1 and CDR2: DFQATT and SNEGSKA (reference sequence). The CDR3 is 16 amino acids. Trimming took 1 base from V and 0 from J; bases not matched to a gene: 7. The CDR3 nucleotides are TGCAGTGCTAGAGCGCCTCGGACTAGCGTCTCCTACGAGCAGTACTTC. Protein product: CSARAPRTSVSYEQYF.

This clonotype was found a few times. DNA for the CDR3: TGTGCCAGCAGTGTGAGCGGGAGGAGTTCCTACGAGCAGTACTTC. Amino acids: CASSVSGRSSYEQYF. The rearrangement links TRBV2 to TRBJ2-7; 9 bases map to TRBD2. After removal of 4 bases from V and 1 base from J, the junction contained 5 bases not matched to a gene. The length of the CDR3 is 15 residues. Germline lookup yields CDR1 SNHLY and CDR2 FYNNEI.

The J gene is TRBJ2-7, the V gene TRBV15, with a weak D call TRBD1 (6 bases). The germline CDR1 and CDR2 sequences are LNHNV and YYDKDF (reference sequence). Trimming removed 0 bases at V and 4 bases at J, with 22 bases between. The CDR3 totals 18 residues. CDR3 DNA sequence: TGTGCCACCAGCAGAGATCCTCCCGGGACAAGGCATGATTACGAGCAGTACTTC. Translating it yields CATSRDPPGTRHDYEQYF.

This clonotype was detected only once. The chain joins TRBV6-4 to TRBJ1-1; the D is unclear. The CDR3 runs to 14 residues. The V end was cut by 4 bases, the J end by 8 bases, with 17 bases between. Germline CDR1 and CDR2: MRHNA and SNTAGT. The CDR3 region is CASSARESGSEAFF. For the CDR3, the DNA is TGTGCCAGCAGTGCTAGAGAATCGGGCTCCGAAGCTTTCTTT.

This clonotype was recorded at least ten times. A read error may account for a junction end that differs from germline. The CDR3 DNA reads as TGTGCCACCAATGATGGGAGCGGCTACGAGCAGTACTTC. It yields the protein CATNDGSGYEQYF. The chain joins TRBV24-1 to TRBJ2-7; D is perhaps TRBD2 (5 bases). The CDR3 extends over 13 amino acids. Germline assignment: CDR1 KGHDR and CDR2 SFDVKD.

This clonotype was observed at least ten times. CDR3 in DNA: TGTGCCAGCAGTACCATCGGGTCCCAAGAGACCCAGTACTTC. Translation gives CASSTIGSQETQYF. The chain joins TRBV12-3 or TRBV12-4 to TRBJ2-5; D gene ambiguous. This CDR3 has 14 amino acids. Trimming pared 5 bases from V and 1 base from J, leaving 11 bases between.

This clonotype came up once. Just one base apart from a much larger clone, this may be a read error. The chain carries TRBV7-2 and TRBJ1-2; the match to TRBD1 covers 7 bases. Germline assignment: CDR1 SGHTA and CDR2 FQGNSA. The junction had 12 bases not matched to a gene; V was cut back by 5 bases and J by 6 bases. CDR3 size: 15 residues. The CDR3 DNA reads TGTGCCAGCAGCCAAGATAAGGGACAGCCCCATGGCTACACCTTC. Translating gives CASSQDKGQPHGYTF.

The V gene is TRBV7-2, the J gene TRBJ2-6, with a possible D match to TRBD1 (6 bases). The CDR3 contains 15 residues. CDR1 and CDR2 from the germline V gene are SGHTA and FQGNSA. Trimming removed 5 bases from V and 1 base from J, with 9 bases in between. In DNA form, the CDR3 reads TGTGCCAGCAGCCAAGGACAGTCTGGGGCCAACGTCCTGACTTTC. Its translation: CASSQGQSGANVLTF.

For the CDR3, the DNA is TGTGCCAGCAGCCCCCGTGCGGGAGAAACCGGGGAGCTGTTTTTT. Translating gives CASSPRAGETGELFF. This sequence joins TRBV7-8 and TRBJ2-2; 7 bases map to TRBD2. V shed 5 bases and J 5 bases; nucleotides not matched to a gene: 8. Germline values: CDR1 SGHVS, CDR2 FQNEAQ. This CDR3 is built from 15 residues.

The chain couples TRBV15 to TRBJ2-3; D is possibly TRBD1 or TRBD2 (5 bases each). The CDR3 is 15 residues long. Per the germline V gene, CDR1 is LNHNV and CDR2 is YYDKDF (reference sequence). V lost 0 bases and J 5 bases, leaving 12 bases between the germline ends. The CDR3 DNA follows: TGTGCCACCAGCAGAGATCATGCGAGGGGAGATACGCAGTATTTT. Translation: CATSRDHARGDTQYF.

CDR3 amino acids: CSAGGQGKWNTEAFF. CDR3 DNA: TGCAGTGCTGGGGGACAGGGGAAGTGGAACACTGAAGCTTTCTTT. The V call is TRBV20-1, the J call TRBJ1-1; the match to TRBD1 covers 10 bases. V gave up 5 bases and J gave up 1 base; unmatched junction bases: 7. Germline V CDR1 and CDR2: DFQATT, SNEGSKA (reference sequence). This CDR3 region has 15 residues.

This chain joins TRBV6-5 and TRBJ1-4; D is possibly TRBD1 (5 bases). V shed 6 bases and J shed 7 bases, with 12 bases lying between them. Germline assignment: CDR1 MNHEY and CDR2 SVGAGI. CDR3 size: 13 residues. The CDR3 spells CASSTRDREKLFF. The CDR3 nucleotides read TGTGCCAGCAGCACGAGGGACCGTGAAAAACTGTTTTTT.

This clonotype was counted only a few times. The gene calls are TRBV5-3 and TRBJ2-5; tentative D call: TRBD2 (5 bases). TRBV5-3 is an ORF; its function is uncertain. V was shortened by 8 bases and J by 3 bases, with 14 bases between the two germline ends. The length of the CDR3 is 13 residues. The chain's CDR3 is CASNPSGKETQYF. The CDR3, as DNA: TGTGCCAGCAACCCCTCCGGGAAAGAGACCCAGTACTTC.

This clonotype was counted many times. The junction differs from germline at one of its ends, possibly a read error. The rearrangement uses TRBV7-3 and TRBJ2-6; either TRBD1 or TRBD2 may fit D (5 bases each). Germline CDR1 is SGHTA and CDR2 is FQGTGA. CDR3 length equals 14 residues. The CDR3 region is CASSLGAGANVLTF. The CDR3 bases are TGCGCCAGCAGCTTGGGGGCTGGGGCCAACGTCCTGACTTTC.

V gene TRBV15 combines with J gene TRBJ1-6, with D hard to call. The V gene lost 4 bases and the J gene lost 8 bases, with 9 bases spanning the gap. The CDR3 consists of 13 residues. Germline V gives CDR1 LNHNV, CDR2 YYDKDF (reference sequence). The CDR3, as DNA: TGTGCCACCAGCACCGAAGGATATTCACCCCTCCACTTT. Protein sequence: CATSTEGYSPLHF.

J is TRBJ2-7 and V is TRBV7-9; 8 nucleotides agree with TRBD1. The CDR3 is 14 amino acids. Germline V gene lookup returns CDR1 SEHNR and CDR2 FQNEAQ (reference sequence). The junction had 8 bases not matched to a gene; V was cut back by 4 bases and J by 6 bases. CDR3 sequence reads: CASSSDRDISEQYF. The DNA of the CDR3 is TGTGCCAGCAGCTCGGACAGGGACATAAGCGAGCAGTACTTC.

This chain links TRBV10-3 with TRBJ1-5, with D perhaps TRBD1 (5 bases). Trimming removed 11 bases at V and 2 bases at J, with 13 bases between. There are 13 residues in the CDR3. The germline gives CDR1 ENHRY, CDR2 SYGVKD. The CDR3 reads CAWKGLGNQPQHF. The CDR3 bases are TGTGCCTGGAAGGGGTTAGGCAATCAGCCCCAGCATTTT.

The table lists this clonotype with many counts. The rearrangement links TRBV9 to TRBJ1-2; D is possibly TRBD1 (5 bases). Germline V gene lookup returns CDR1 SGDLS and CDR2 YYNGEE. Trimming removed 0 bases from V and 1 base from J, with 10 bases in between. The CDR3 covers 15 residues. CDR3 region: CASSVAPTVNYGYTF. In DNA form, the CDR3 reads TGTGCCAGCAGCGTAGCTCCGACAGTTAACTATGGCTACACCTTC.

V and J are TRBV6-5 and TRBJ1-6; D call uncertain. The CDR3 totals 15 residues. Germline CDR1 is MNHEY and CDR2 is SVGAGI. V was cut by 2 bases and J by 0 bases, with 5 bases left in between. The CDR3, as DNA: TGTGCCAGCAGTTACACGAGCTCCTATAATTCACCCCTCCACTTT. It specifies CASSYTSSYNSPLHF.